Following are 31 T cell receptor beta chains from one sample sequenced in a study of blood T cell repertoires in COVID-19. Clones were read by immunoSEQ multiplex PCR, and TCRdb kept only the in-frame ones, dropping some. The sample holds approximately 97,000 clones, about nine tenths seen once. Material for sequencing was peripheral blood. The receptors shown here come from a man in his fifties or sixties with acute or convalescent COVID-19.

CDR3 DNA: TGTGCCAGCAGCCTCTCGGCAGGGGTAACGCCCCTCCACTTT. Its protein is CASSLSAGVTPLHF. The genes are TRBV7-9 and TRBJ1-6; D perhaps matches TRBD1 (6 bases). This CDR3 comprises 14 residues. The V gene lost 5 bases and the J gene lost 13 bases, with 18 bases spanning the gap. CDR1 is SEHNR, CDR2 FQNEAQ, per germline (reference sequence).

The chain recombines TRBV5-1 with TRBJ1-4, with D perhaps TRBD1 (5 bases). CDR3 size: 14 residues. The germline V gene has CDR1 SGHRS and CDR2 YFSETQ. V dropped 1 base and J dropped 1 base, with 5 bases sitting between them. The CDR3 DNA reads TGCGCCAGCAGCTTGCAGGGAACTAATGAAAAACTGTTTTTT. Its protein product is CASSLQGTNEKLFF.

The rearrangement uses TRBV6-1 and TRBJ2-7, with D unclear. The germline CDR1 and CDR2 sequences are MNHNS and SASEGT. This CDR3 is 15 amino acids long. The V end lost 0 bases, the J end lost 4 bases, and 13 bases lay between the germline ends. This CDR3 is CASSEAPPAEYEQYF. For the CDR3, the DNA is TGTGCCAGCAGTGAAGCGCCCCCCGCCGAGTACGAGCAGTACTTC.

The chain joins TRBV5-1 to TRBJ1-1, with a possible D match to TRBD1 (5 bases). V dropped 4 bases and J dropped 11 bases, with 15 bases sitting between them. This CDR3 has 12 residues. From germline, CDR1 is SGHRS and CDR2 YFSETQ. CDR3 in DNA: TGCGCCAGCAGCAAAACAGGCGCAGGGGCTTTCTTT. It translates to CASSKTGAGAFF.

With regard to this clone: The junction departs from germline at one end; a sequencing error may be responsible. This chain joins TRBV7-2 and TRBJ2-1, with D possibly TRBD1 on 5 matching bases. The CDR3 totals 13 residues. Germline V lookup: CDR1 SGHTA, CDR2 FQGNSA. CDR3 sequence (DNA): TGTGCCAGCAGCTTCGACAGATACAGTGAGCAGTTCTTC. Its protein is CASSFDRYSEQFF.

The chain couples TRBV21-1 to TRBJ1-1; no DNA check was done on the table's D call, TRBD1. TRBV21-1 is marked as a pseudogene. The CDR3 has 17 residues. The CDR3 region is CASRNLGLTGENTEAFF. The CDR3 DNA follows: TGTGCCAGCAGAAACCTGGGCCTGACAGGGGAGAACACTGAAGCTTTCTTT.

The J gene is TRBJ1-1, the V gene TRBV27, with a possible D match to TRBD1 (5 bases). The CDR3 spans 13 residues. V was trimmed by 5 bases and J by 9 bases, leaving 16 bases between them. From germline, CDR1 is MNHEY and CDR2 SMNVEV (reference sequence). This CDR3 reads CASSPGGVSKAFF. For the CDR3, the DNA is TGTGCCAGCAGTCCGGGAGGGGTCTCCAAAGCTTTCTTT.

The V gene is TRBV5-1, the J gene TRBJ1-1; TRBD1 agrees at 8 bases. V shed 3 bases and J 4 bases; nucleotides not matched to a gene: 8. Per germline, CDR1 SGHRS and CDR2 YFSETQ. This CDR3 has 15 amino acids. The CDR3 protein is CASSSDRGGGTEAFF. As DNA, the CDR3 is TGCGCCAGCAGCTCTGACAGGGGTGGGGGCACTGAAGCTTTCTTT.

The chain carries TRBV5-1 and TRBJ1-1, with TRBD1 identical over 9 bases. This CDR3 has 14 residues. CDR1 is SGHRS, CDR2 YFSETQ, per germline. V trimming: 4 bases; J trimming: 3 bases; junction bases outside the gene matches: 4. The CDR3 nucleotides read TGCGCCAGCAGCGCTTACAGGGGGCACACTGAAGCTTTCTTT. This translates into CASSAYRGHTEAFF.

The rearrangement links TRBV25-1 to TRBJ2-5, with TRBD1 matching over 10 bases. The V gene's germline CDR1 is MGHDK and CDR2 SYGVNS. Unmatched junction bases numbered 5, after V lost 3 bases and J lost 4 bases. The CDR3 sequence is 15 residues long. The DNA of the CDR3 is TGTGCCAGCAGTGATGACAGGGGGCCTGGAGAGACCCAGTACTTC. Its protein is CASSDDRGPGETQYF.

This clone appeared a few times. This rearrangement joins TRBV30 to TRBJ1-2; maybe TRBD1 (5 bases). Germline V CDR1 and CDR2: GTSNPN, SVGIG (reference sequence). V was cut by 4 bases and J by 8 bases, with 17 bases left in between. This CDR3 is 13 amino acids long. The CDR3 DNA is TGTGCCTGGACCCTTGGGAGGGGAGGGGGCTACACCTTC. The encoded protein is CAWTLGRGGGYTF.

This clone showed up just once. This sequence joins TRBV20-1 and TRBJ1-2, with D maybe TRBD1 (5 bases). V dropped 4 bases and J dropped 8 bases, with 8 bases sitting between them. Germline loops: CDR1 DFQATT, CDR2 SNEGSKA (reference sequence). This CDR3 comprises 10 residues. The CDR3 nucleotides read TGCAGTGCTAAAGGGGCCGGCTACACCTTC. Its protein is CSAKGAGYTF.

The CDR3 protein is CASSPEGGMAGNTIYF. The CDR3 coding sequence is TGCGCCAGCAGCCCCGAGGGCGGTATGGCTGGAAACACCATATATTTT. The rearrangement uses TRBV5-1 and TRBJ1-3; D gene unclear. V lost 4 bases and J 2 bases, leaving 16 bases between the germline ends. This CDR3 is built from 16 residues. Germline assignment: CDR1 SGHRS and CDR2 YFSETQ.

The V call is TRBV5-1, the J call TRBJ2-2, with TRBD1 matching over 12 bases. The CDR3 consists of 17 residues. Germline V lookup: CDR1 SGHRS, CDR2 YFSETQ. V lost 1 base to trimming and J lost 5 bases; unmatched junction nucleotides: 6. CDR3 amino acids: CASSLPPGQGATGELFF. The CDR3 nucleotides are TGCGCCAGCAGCTTGCCACCGGGACAGGGGGCGACCGGGGAGCTGTTTTTT.

The chain carries TRBV9 and TRBJ2-2, with 8 bases aligning to TRBD2. Germline assignment: CDR1 SGDLS and CDR2 YYNGEE. The length of the CDR3 is 15 residues. Trimming removed 2 bases from V and 1 base from J; junction bases left unmatched: 1. The CDR3 DNA is TGTGCCAGCAGCGTCACTAGCGGGAACACCGGGGAGCTGTTTTTT. This codes for CASSVTSGNTGELFF.

This clone has more than one count but fewer than ten. V is TRBV3-1 (or the pseudogene TRBV3-2) and J is TRBJ2-3; 9 bases agree with TRBD2. Unmatched junction bases numbered 8, after V lost 4 bases and J lost 3 bases. This CDR3 is built from 16 residues. Germline V CDR1 and CDR2: LGHDT, YNNKEL (reference sequence). CDR3 in DNA: TGTGCCAGCAGCCCCTTTGGCGGGGGGGGTACAGATACGCAGTATTTT. It yields the protein CASSPFGGGGTDTQYF.

To note about this clone: Other DNA sequences from this sample encode an identical CDR3 as well. The chain uses TRBV29-1 and TRBJ1-1; TRBD1 might be the D (5 bases). Trimming pared 4 bases from V and 1 base from J, leaving 7 bases between. Germline V CDR1 and CDR2: SQVTM, ANQGSEA. This CDR3 is built from 12 residues. CDR3 sequence: CSVAQGNTEAFF. The CDR3 nucleotides read TGCAGCGTTGCCCAGGGGAACACTGAAGCTTTCTTT.

J is TRBJ1-5 and V is TRBV2, with D perhaps TRBD1 (5 bases). The CDR3 is 12 residues long. Germline assignment: CDR1 SNHLY and CDR2 FYNNEI. V was cut by 9 bases and J by 2 bases, with 8 bases left in between. The DNA of the CDR3 is TGTGCCAGTGGAGGGGGCAATCAGCCCCAGCATTTT. Amino acids: CASGGGNQPQHF.

This chain joins TRBV23-1 and TRBJ1-5; 10 positions agree with TRBD1. TRBV23-1 is annotated as an ORF whose role is uncertain. V lost 5 bases, J lost 4 bases, and 5 bases stayed unmatched. This CDR3 region has 15 residues. Here the CDR3 reads CASSLGDRGNQPQHF. CDR3 nucleotide sequence: TGCGCCAGCAGTTTAGGGGACAGGGGAAATCAGCCCCAGCATTTT.

The J gene is TRBJ1-1, the V gene TRBV25-1; TRBD1 matches 7 bases. This CDR3 has 14 residues. The germline CDR1 and CDR2 sequences are MGHDK and SYGVNS. V trimming: 5 bases; J trimming: 3 bases; junction bases outside the gene matches: 6. The CDR3 spells CASSSHRGDTEAFF. CDR3 DNA sequence: TGTGCCAGCAGTAGCCACAGGGGAGACACTGAAGCTTTCTTT.

This clone has a single count. The rearrangement uses TRBV23-1 and TRBJ2-7; weak D call: TRBD1 (5 bases). TRBV23-1 is an ORF for which the function is uncertain. The CDR3 length is 20 residues. V lost 0 bases and J 0 bases, leaving 24 bases between the germline ends. The CDR3, as DNA: TGCGCCAGCAGTCAATCGATCTGCCCCGAGACAGCTTTTAACTCCTACGAGCAGTACTTC. Protein: CASSQSICPETAFNSYEQYF.

The chain carries TRBV5-1 and TRBJ1-5, with D hard to call. V dropped 0 bases and J dropped 5 bases, with 9 bases sitting between them. This CDR3 contains 14 residues. Per germline, CDR1 SGHRS and CDR2 YFSETQ. The CDR3 reads CASSLGADDQPQHF. DNA for the CDR3: TGCGCCAGCAGCTTGGGGGCAGACGATCAGCCCCAGCATTTT.

V and J are TRBV12-3 or TRBV12-4 and TRBJ2-2; D gene uncertain. CDR3 size: 13 residues. Between the trimmed V and J ends, which lost 1 base and 6 bases, there was a span of 6 bases. Here the CDR3 DNA reads TGTGCCAGCAGTTTAGTTGAGGCCGGGGAGCTGTTTTTT. The encoded protein is CASSLVEAGELFF.

This chain connects TRBV5-1 to TRBJ1-1; 9 bases agree with TRBD1. The CDR3 contains 16 residues. J lost 2 bases, V lost 0 bases, and 5 bases had no gene match. Per germline, CDR1 SGHRS and CDR2 YFSETQ. The CDR3 protein is CASSLAGTGSNTEAFF. The CDR3 nucleotides are TGCGCCAGCAGCTTGGCCGGGACAGGGTCCAACACTGAAGCTTTCTTT. Full variable domain (outside the CDR3, taken from reference TRBV5-1 and TRBJ1-1): KAGVTQTPRYLIKTRGQQVTLSCSPISGHRSVSWYQQTPGQGLQFLFEYFSETQRNKGNFPGRFSGRQFSNSRSEMNVSTLELGDSALYLCASSLAGTGSNTEAFFGQGTRLTVV.

V usage is TRBV12-3 or TRBV12-4 and J usage is TRBJ2-7; D ambiguous. The germline V and J ends were trimmed by 3 bases and 7 bases, with 7 bases remaining between them. The CDR3 consists of 11 residues. CDR3 sequence reads: CASSFSEEQYF. CDR3 DNA: TGTGCCAGCAGTTTTAGTGAGGAGCAGTACTTC.

The chain recombines TRBV24-1 with TRBJ2-3; D perhaps matches TRBD2 (5 bases). CDR3 length: 14 amino acids. Trimming pared 5 bases from V and 0 bases from J, leaving 8 bases between. Germline CDR1 reads KGHDR; CDR2 reads SFDVKD. CDR3 loop: CATSGSASTDTQYF. CDR3 nucleotide sequence: TGTGCCACCAGTGGTAGCGCGAGCACAGATACGCAGTATTTT.

The V and J genes are TRBV27 and TRBJ1-6; 10 nucleotides line up with TRBD1. The V gene's germline CDR1 is MNHEY and CDR2 SMNVEV (reference sequence). With 4 bases clipped from V and 14 bases from J, the junction kept 14 bases outside the gene matches. The CDR3 length is 16 residues. The CDR3 DNA reads as TGTGCCAGCAGTTCTCCCGGGACAGGGGCCCTAGGATCCCTCCACTTT. Its protein is CASSSPGTGALGSLHF.

This sequence joins TRBV10-3 and TRBJ2-1; D possibly corresponds to TRBD1 (6 bases). From germline, CDR1 is ENHRY and CDR2 SYGVKD. Trimming removed 6 bases at V and 1 base at J, with 13 bases between. The CDR3 runs 15 residues. CDR3 loop: CAISSLGGSYNEQFF. CDR3 nucleotide sequence: TGTGCCATCAGCTCCTTAGGGGGTTCCTACAATGAGCAGTTCTTC.

The chain uses TRBV28 and TRBJ1-2; no clear D. The CDR3 spans 13 residues. V lost 8 bases and J lost 2, with 12 bases in between. Germline CDR1 reads MDHEN; CDR2 reads SYDVKM. Here the CDR3 reads CASSPPGNYGYTF. DNA for the CDR3: TGTGCCAGCTCCCCCCCGGGGAACTATGGCTACACCTTC.

The CDR3 DNA reads as TGTGCCACCAGCAGAGATGGAAGGGGCGACACTGAAGCTTTCTTT. Residues: CATSRDGRGDTEAFF. This chain links TRBV15 with TRBJ1-1; possibly TRBD1 for D (5 bases). Germline lookup yields CDR1 LNHNV and CDR2 YYDKDF (reference sequence). V gave up 0 bases and J gave up 3 bases, with 11 bases separating them. This CDR3 is 15 amino acids long.

The table lists this clone with a count of one. CDR3 protein: CASNLDAVLETQYF. Here the CDR3 DNA reads TGTGCCAGCAACCTCGACGCGGTTCTGGAGACCCAGTACTTC. The chain couples TRBV6-6 to TRBJ2-5; D gene unclear. The V gene's germline CDR1 is MNHNY and CDR2 SVGAGI (reference sequence). The CDR3 loop spans 14 amino acids. Trimming stripped 7 bases from V and 5 bases from J, with 17 bases between.